These 3 T cell receptor beta chains came from one sample sequenced in a study of blood T cell repertoires in COVID-19. Measured with immunoSEQ multiplex PCR; TCRdb has only the in-frame clones, and not every one. In the table there are 110,000 or so clones, roughly four fifths of which are singletons. The sequenced material came from peripheral blood. Receptors were obtained from a human donor in a cohort sampled during active COVID-19.

Comments on this clone: The same CDR3 also results from other DNA sequences found in this sample. The genes are TRBV12-3 or TRBV12-4 and TRBJ1-1, with D unclear. The CDR3 is 11 residues long. Trimming shortened V by 7 bases and J by 4 bases, and 7 bases separated the two germline ends. CDR3 in amino acids: CASTAGTEAFF. The CDR3 DNA follows: TGTGCCAGCACCGCCGGCACTGAAGCTTTCTTT.

CDR3 region: CASSFPGIHYEQYF. CDR3 sequence (DNA): TGTGCCAGCAGTTTTCCCGGGATCCACTACGAGCAGTACTTC. The gene calls are TRBV7-8 and TRBJ2-7; D possibly corresponds to TRBD2 (5 bases). V lost 6 bases, J lost 3 bases, and 15 bases lay in between. The CDR3 has 14 residues. Germline assignment: CDR1 SGHVS and CDR2 FQNEAQ.

J is TRBJ1-5 and V is TRBV6-5, with a weak D call TRBD1 (5 bases). The CDR3 spans 15 residues. With 0 bases removed from V and 3 bases from J, the gap between germline ends came to 9 bases. CDR1 and CDR2 (germline): MNHEY, SVGAGI. The DNA for the CDR3 is TGTGCCAGCAGTTACTCCGGGGGATCCAATCAGCCCCAGCATTTT. This gives the protein CASSYSGGSNQPQHF.